The subject of this entry is one TCR beta chain. This sample was included in a study of blood T cell repertoires in COVID-19. V was trimmed by 4 bases and J by 2 bases, leaving 10 bases between them. The CDR3 totals 14 residues. Germline V gene sequence: CDR1 SNHLY, CDR2 FYNNEI. Here immunoSEQ multiplex PCR was the method, and the copy in TCRdb shows in-frame clones only, minus some. This table has tens of thousands of clones, roughly 90% appearing once. This TCR came from a man aged 45 to 65 with active or convalescent COVID-19. This rearrangement joins TRBV2 to TRBJ2-3, with D maybe TRBD1 (6 bases). Sequenced: peripheral blood. CDR3 sequence reads: CASSGTGYTDTQYF. The CDR3 nucleotides are TGTGCCAGCAGTGGTACAGGGTACACAGATACGCAGTATTTT.